This T cell receptor beta chain was identified during a study of T cell responses to AZD1222 COVID-19 vaccine. CDR3 length: 14 amino acids. The germline CDR1 and CDR2 sequences are LGHDT and YNNKEL (reference sequence). V shed 0 bases and J shed 9 bases, with 12 bases lying between them. This table comes from immunoSEQ multiplex PCR, and its TCRdb copy is limited to in-frame clones, with some not included. The sample includes approximately 220,000 clones, 85% to 95% of them seen just once. General study findings and limits: Breadth and depth of Spike-specific TCRs rose after two AZD1222 doses. Just a handful of AZD1222 recipients were seropositive at baseline. No repertoire was sampled before or during the peak T cell response, only after it. Of spike-specific TCRs, nearly half reportedly target regions left unmutated in variants.

With respect to this clone: Its antigen is still unknown.

The sequence came from an adult in good health. Specimen: peripheral blood, collected on day 0 of MenACWY control vaccination. The chain combines TRBV3-1 (or the pseudogene TRBV3-2) with TRBJ2-1, with a tentative D call TRBD1 (5 bases). The CDR3 nucleotides read TGTGCCAGCAGCCAAGACCTTCAGACAGTTGAGCAGTTCTTC. Protein: CASSQDLQTVEQFF.